A single sample gave rise to the 23 T cell receptor beta chains below, sequenced in a study of T cells in Graves' hyperthyroidism and ophthalmopathy. Amplified TCR beta CDR3 regions derived from RNA transcripts. An initial round of RT-PCR targeting the TCR CDR3 relied on the HTBI primer set. TCRdb re-called the multiplex PCR reads through MiXCR, storing one row per CDR3 protein. The profile shows roughly 740,000 distinct CDR3 sequences, around 17% of them singletons. The sample was blood. These receptors originate from a man younger than 30 with Graves' hyperthyroidism.

This chain connects TRBV3-1 to TRBJ2-6; D assignment may be TRBD1 or TRBD2 (5 bases each). This CDR3 spans 17 amino acids. Germline loops: CDR1 LGHDT, CDR2 YNNKEL (reference sequence). The V gene lost 3 bases and the J gene lost 0 bases, with 12 bases spanning the gap. The CDR3 protein is CASSHWGEGSGANVLTF. The CDR3 nucleotides are TGTGCCAGCAGCCATTGGGGCGAGGGCTCTGGGGCCAACGTCCTGACTTTC.

The chain employs TRBV5-8 and TRBJ1-2; D remains unclear. The V gene lost 0 bases and the J gene lost 3 bases, with 9 bases spanning the gap. Germline assignment: CDR1 SGHTS and CDR2 YDEGEE. The CDR3 has 14 residues. The CDR3: CASSLDVEDYGYTF. CDR3 sequence (DNA): TGTGCCAGCAGCTTGGATGTAGAGGACTATGGCTACACCTTC.

The CDR3 loop is CSAQRGQANTEAFF. The CDR3 DNA reads as TGCAGTGCCCAAAGAGGACAGGCGAACACTGAAGCTTTCTTT. The V and J genes are TRBV20-1 and TRBJ1-1; TRBD1 aligns across 7 bases. Germline loops: CDR1 DFQATT, CDR2 SNEGSKA (reference sequence). This CDR3 contains 14 residues. V lost 6 bases and J lost 1; bases outside the gene matches: 8.

This clonotype was recorded once. Just one base apart from a much larger clone, this may be a read error. V gene TRBV28 combines with J gene TRBJ2-1, with D hard to call. This CDR3 is 14 amino acids long. Per the germline V gene, CDR1 is MDHEN and CDR2 is SYDVKM. This chain's CDR3 is CAGSPKLKRNEQFF. Here the CDR3 DNA reads TGTGCCGGCAGCCCCAAGCTAAAGCGAAATGAGCAGTTCTTC.

This clonotype has more than one count but fewer than ten. This chain joins TRBV4-2 and TRBJ2-3; possibly TRBD1 or TRBD2 for D (5 bases each). V lost 3 bases and J lost 4, with 20 bases in between. Germline CDR1 reads LGHNA; CDR2 reads YNFKEQ. The CDR3 spans 17 residues. The CDR3 sequence: CASSHEPGPSRADTQYF. The CDR3 nucleotides read TGTGCCAGCAGCCATGAACCGGGACCCAGTCGGGCAGATACGCAGTATTTT.

Many counts were recorded for this clonotype. CDR3 amino acids: CASSLDGNYNEQFF. DNA of the CDR3: TGCGCCAGCAGCTTGGACGGGAACTACAATGAGCAGTTCTTC. The J gene is TRBJ2-1, the V gene TRBV5-1, with D possibly TRBD2 on 5 matching bases. V lost 0 bases and J lost 3, with 7 bases in between. The CDR3 has 14 amino acids. CDR1 and CDR2 from the germline V gene are SGHRS and YFSETQ.

The CDR3 DNA sequence: TGCAGCGCCTACAGCGGGGCGGGCTCCTACAATGAGCAGTTCTTC. This gives the protein CSAYSGAGSYNEQFF. The rearrangement links TRBV29-1 to TRBJ2-1, with TRBD2 matching 7 bases. The V segment lost 7 bases and the J segment 0 bases; nucleotides outside the gene matches: 9. CDR1 is SQVTM and CDR2 is ANQGSEA in the germline V gene. The CDR3 consists of 15 residues.

J is TRBJ2-7 and V is TRBV14, with a possible D match to TRBD1 (6 bases). The V end lost 1 base, the J end lost 4 bases, and 23 bases lay between the germline ends. In germline, CDR1 is SGHDN, CDR2 FVKESK. CDR3 length: 18 residues. The CDR3 reads CASSQARNREELTYEQYF. The CDR3 nucleotides read TGTGCCAGCAGCCAAGCACGAAACAGGGAAGAACTTACATACGAGCAGTACTTC.

This clonotype has a handful of counts. V usage is TRBV11-2 and J usage is TRBJ2-1, with 7 bases aligning to TRBD2. Losses at the gene ends were 3 bases for V and 0 bases for J; bases not matched to a gene: 2. Germline V gene lookup returns CDR1 SGHAT and CDR2 FQNNGV. This CDR3 has 15 residues. CDR3 sequence (DNA): TGTGCCAGCAGCTTCGGGACTAACTCCTACAATGAGCAGTTCTTC. Its translation: CASSFGTNSYNEQFF. The complete variable domain, with remaining parts taken from reference TRBV11-2 and TRBJ2-1, reads EAGVAQSPRYKIIEKRQSVAFWCNPISGHATLYWYQQILGQGPKLLIQFQNNGVVDDSQLPKDRFSAERLKGVDSTLKIQPAKLEDSAVYLCASSFGTNSYNEQFFGPGTRLTVL.

Points on this clonotype: This may stem from a read error, because a much larger clone lies one nucleotide away. The CDR3 DNA sequence: TGTGTCAGCAGGCCTACAGGGGGCTCTCAGCCCCAGCATTTT. It specifies CVSRPTGGSQPQHF. J is TRBJ1-5 and V is TRBV6-2 or TRBV6-3; TRBD1 aligns across 9 bases. Germline lookup yields CDR1 MNHEY and CDR2 SVGEGT. This CDR3 has 14 amino acids.

This clonotype has just a few counts. The chain links TRBV7-9 to TRBJ2-7; TRBD1 agrees at 7 bases. V lost 2 bases, J lost 10 bases, and 8 bases stayed unmatched. Germline V gene sequence: CDR1 SEHNR, CDR2 FQNEAQ (reference sequence). This CDR3 is 13 amino acids long. The CDR3 is CASSLTGQPRQYF. In nucleotides, the CDR3 is TGTGCCAGCAGCTTAACGGGACAGCCTCGACAGTACTTC.

This clonotype was seen a few times. The genes are TRBV28 and TRBJ1-2, with 7 bases that match TRBD1. The germline CDR1 and CDR2 sequences are MDHEN and SYDVKM. This CDR3 has 14 residues. After removal of 3 bases from V and 3 bases from J, the junction contained 4 bases not matched to a gene. CDR3 residues: CASSFGGGHYGYTF. CDR3 bases: TGTGCCAGCAGTTTCGGAGGGGGCCACTATGGCTACACCTTC.

The sample holds a few counts of this clonotype. V and J are TRBV30 and TRBJ1-2; D is undetermined. The CDR3 extends over 13 amino acids. V was cut by 8 bases and J by 8 bases, with 21 bases left in between. Per the germline V gene, CDR1 is GTSNPN and CDR2 is SVGIG (reference sequence). For the CDR3, the DNA is TGTGCCAGTAGCCCGGACCCTTCGGGAGGCTACACCTTC. Translating it yields CASSPDPSGGYTF.

This clonotype has only a few counts. The chain has TRBV7-3 and TRBJ2-2; 8 nucleotides line up with TRBD1. The CDR3 covers 16 residues. Germline loops: CDR1 SGHTA, CDR2 FQGTGA. Unmatched junction bases numbered 4, after V lost 1 base and J lost 3 bases. In DNA, the CDR3 is TGTGCCAGCAGCTTAAAGGGGACAGGTTACACCGGGGAGCTGTTTTTT. Its protein is CASSLKGTGYTGELFF.

This clonotype appeared once. The gene calls are TRBV15 and TRBJ2-5; no clear D. The CDR3 spans 14 residues. Germline V gene lookup returns CDR1 LNHNV and CDR2 YYDKDF (reference sequence). The V and J ends lost 0 bases and 2 bases respectively, with 7 bases between them. CDR3 region: CATSREGGQETQYF. Here the CDR3 DNA reads TGTGCCACCAGCAGAGAAGGTGGGCAAGAGACCCAGTACTTC.

There are many counts of this clonotype. V and J are TRBV20-1 and TRBJ1-2, with a possible D match to TRBD1 (6 bases). CDR1 is DFQATT and CDR2 is SNEGSKA in the germline V gene (reference sequence). The CDR3 loop spans 12 amino acids. Between the trimmed V and J ends, which lost 6 bases and 6 bases, there was a span of 14 bases. CDR3 nucleotide sequence: TGCAGTGCCCAACCCGGGACACATGGCTACACCTTC. Translation: CSAQPGTHGYTF.

In its sample, this clonotype was seen many times. The chain links TRBV20-1 to TRBJ2-1; TRBD2 matches 7 bases. Germline V gene lookup returns CDR1 DFQATT and CDR2 SNEGSKA (reference sequence). The CDR3 length is 14 residues. Unmatched junction bases numbered 2, after V lost 0 bases and J lost 3 bases. CDR3 amino acids: CSAREAGYYNEQFF. In DNA form, the CDR3 reads TGCAGTGCTAGAGAAGCGGGGTACTACAATGAGCAGTTCTTC.

This clonotype was counted ten times or more. CDR3 in amino acids: CASSPEGLPLGAFF. The CDR3 DNA reads as TGTGCCAGCTCACCAGAAGGACTGCCACTCGGAGCTTTCTTT. This chain uses TRBV18 with TRBJ1-1; D is uncertain. Per germline, CDR1 KGHSH and CDR2 LQKENI. This CDR3 contains 14 residues. Trimming took 2 bases from V and 10 from J, leaving 17 bases between them. The variable domain in full, with the rest retrieved from reference TRBV18 and TRBJ1-1, is NAGVMQNPRHLVRRRGQEARLRCSPMKGHSHVYWYRQLPEEGLKFMVYLQKENIIDESGMPKERFSAEFPKEGPSILRIQQVVRGDSAAYFCASSPEGLPLGAFFGQGTRLTVV.

The CDR3 here is CSARDRGTSYGYTF. The CDR3 region has the DNA TGCAGTGCTAGAGATAGGGGGACAAGCTATGGCTACACCTTC. This chain links TRBV20-1 with TRBJ1-2, with D possibly being TRBD1 (6 bases). Germline lookup yields CDR1 DFQATT and CDR2 SNEGSKA (reference sequence). This CDR3 spans 14 amino acids. Trimming cost V 0 bases and J 4 bases, with 12 bases left between them.

This clonotype was observed many times. The V gene is TRBV20-1, the J gene TRBJ2-5; TRBD2 matches 7 bases. The CDR3 is 16 amino acids. V was clipped by 0 bases and J by 7 bases; unmatched bases: 14. Germline loops: CDR1 DFQATT, CDR2 SNEGSKA (reference sequence). The CDR3 here is CSAREGLAAHGGTQYF. In nucleotides, the CDR3 is TGCAGTGCTAGAGAAGGGCTAGCGGCCCACGGGGGGACCCAGTACTTC.

This chain links TRBV20-1 with TRBJ2-7; a weak D match, TRBD2 (6 bases). The CDR3 contains 13 residues. The germline CDR1 and CDR2 sequences are DFQATT and SNEGSKA (reference sequence). The V end was cut by 5 bases, the J end by 6 bases, with 17 bases between. The CDR3 DNA is TGCAGTGCTTTGACTAGGTCTGTAAGCGAGCAGTACTTC. Amino acid sequence: CSALTRSVSEQYF.

In its sample, this clonotype was seen many times. The chain joins TRBV6-1 to TRBJ1-1, with 7 nucleotides matching TRBD1. Germline CDR1 and CDR2: MNHNS and SASEGT. V shed 6 bases and J 3 bases; nucleotides not matched to a gene: 7. CDR3 length equals 14 residues. The chain's CDR3 is CASRPRQGYTEAFF. In DNA, the CDR3 is TGTGCCAGCAGGCCTCGACAGGGATACACTGAAGCTTTCTTT.

In this sample, this clonotype turned up many times. This chain connects TRBV28 to TRBJ2-7; D remains ambiguous. The germline CDR1 and CDR2 sequences are MDHEN and SYDVKM. This CDR3 has 12 amino acids. V was clipped by 6 bases and J by 7 bases, with 13 bases between them. The CDR3: CASSQSLGEQYF. CDR3 DNA sequence: TGTGCCAGCAGCCAGTCCCTTGGGGAGCAGTACTTC.